The rows below give T cell receptor beta chains drawn from one sample of a study of identifying expanded T cells in peripheral blood. The table came from immunoSEQ multiplex PCR; TCRdb's copy has only in-frame clones and leaves some out. Here the sample spans 120,000 or so clones, around 84% being singletons. Specimen: blood. These receptors were obtained from a person aged 18-69 years in good health. Each CDR3 is given with its conserved first and last residue. D genes are given only for firm matches. Rows may omit the clone size; those that give it use once, few, many or a size class.

>TRBJ1-2|TRBV9|NA|NA
TGTGCCAGCAGCGTAGAAGGAACAGGGACCAGCTATGGCTACACCTTC
CASSVEGTGTSYGYTF
>TRBJ2-6|TRBV29-1|NA|NA
TGCAGCGTTGAAGATCTGTTCTCTGGGGCCAACGTCCTGACTTTC
CSVEDLFSGANVLTF
>TRBJ2-7|TRBV11-2|NA|NA
TGTGCCAGCAGCTCCGGCGTCGTCTCCTACGAGCAGTACTTC
CASSSGVVSYEQYF
>TRBJ2-2|TRBV7-7|NA|NA
TGTGCCAGCAGCCCCCGGAGAGGCGGGGAGCTGTTTTTT
CASSPRRGGELFF
>TRBJ2-3|TRBV30|NA|NA
TGTGCCTGGAGTGTCAGGGCCCACACAGATACGCAGTATTTT
CAWSVRAHTDTQYF
>TRBJ1-6|TRBV5-4|NA|NA
TGTGCCAGCAGTTCCTGGGGGAAAGGATCACCCCTCCACTTT
CASSSWGKGSPLHF
>TRBJ1-1|TRBV19|TRBD1|few
TGTGCCAGTAGTATAGATTCGGACTCCTCCGGGACAGGGTGGACTGAAGCTTTCTTT
CASSIDSDSSGTGWTEAFF
>TRBJ1-3|TRBV27|NA|NA
TGTGCCAGCAGGGCCTACTCTGGAAACACCATATATTTT
CASRAYSGNTIYF
>TRBJ1-2|TRBV2|NA|NA
TGTGCCAGCAGTGCTTTACGAGATTATGGCTACACCTTC
CASSALRDYGYTF
>TRBJ2-7|TRBV11-2|NA|NA
TGTGCCAGCAGCTTAGGGCATACTTGGGTCGAGCAGTACTTC
CASSLGHTWVEQYF
>TRBJ2-1|TRBV14|NA|NA
TGTGCCAGCAGCCGGCAAAGTTACAATGAGCAGTTCTTC
CASSRQSYNEQFF
>TRBJ1-6|TRBV27|NA|NA
TGTGCCAGCAGTTTATTCGGGGCCGTGGGTTCACCCCTCCACTTT
CASSLFGAVGSPLHF
>TRBJ2-4|TRBV7-9|NA|NA
TGTGCCAGCAGCTTATCCGGGCCTAACATTCAGTACTTC
CASSLSGPNIQYF
>TRBJ2-1|TRBV5-5|NA|once
TGTGCCAGCAGGACAGGCTACAATGAGCAGTTCTTC
CASRTGYNEQFF
>TRBJ2-1|TRBV30|NA|NA
TGTGCCTGGAGGGACTCGTGGGGGGCTGAGCAGTTCTTC
CAWRDSWGAEQFF
>TRBJ1-1|TRBV5-5|NA|once
TGTGCCAGCAGCTTGCTGGGGCTTACTGAAGCTTTCTTT
CASSLLGLTEAFF
>TRBJ2-1|TRBV4-1|NA|NA
TGCGCCAGCAGCCGTCAAGATTTGACAGGAAGCTCCTACAATGAGCAGTTCTTC
CASSRQDLTGSSYNEQFF
>TRBJ2-6|TRBV27|NA|NA
TGTGCCAGCAGGCAGGGTGAAGGGGCCAACGTCCTGACTTTC
CASRQGEGANVLTF
>TRBJ1-2|TRBV11-2|TRBD1|NA
TGTGCCAGCAGCCCCAACCAACGACAGGGTGCTCTTGGCTACACCTTC
CASSPNQRQGALGYTF
>TRBJ1-1|TRBV10-3|NA|NA
TGTGCCATCAGTGCGACAGACAAAGCTTTCTTT
CAISATDKAFF
>TRBJ2-7|TRBV4-3|NA|NA
TGCGCCAGCAGTTGGATGCGGACGGGGGAGCAGTACTTC
CASSWMRTGEQYF
>TRBJ2-1|TRBV7-9|TRBD2|NA
TGTGCCATTCCGACTAGCGGGGGGGCCAATGAGCAGTTCTTC
CAIPTSGGANEQFF
>TRBJ2-1|TRBV7-2|TRBD2|NA
TGTGCCAGCAGCCCGGTAGCGGGGGGGCCTGGTGAGCAGTTCTTC
CASSPVAGGPGEQFF
>TRBJ1-5|TRBV19|NA|once
TGTGCCAGTAGTATAGCGACTAATCAGCCCCAGCATTTT
CASSIATNQPQHF
>TRBJ1-1|TRBV11-3|NA|NA
TGTGCCAGCAAAGAGGGAGGAATGAACACTGAAGCTTTCTTT
CASKEGGMNTEAFF
>TRBJ1-3|TRBV27|NA|NA
TGTGCCAGCAGGGACACAGGGAGCTCTGGAAACACCATATATTTT
CASRDTGSSGNTIYF
>TRBJ2-5|TRBV5-1|NA|NA
TGCGCCAGCAGCCCTGGCGTGGGGGGATGGGAGACCCAGTACTTC
CASSPGVGGWETQYF
>TRBJ1-4|TRBV30|NA|NA
TGTGCCTGGAGTGTAGCTGAAAAACTGTTTTTT
CAWSVAEKLFF
>TRBJ2-5|TRBV6-6|NA|NA
TGTGCCAGCAGTTACGGTCAGGGTCAACAGACCCAGTACTTC
CASSYGQGQQTQYF
>TRBJ1-4|TRBV7-2|TRBD1|once
TGTGCCAGCAGCCAACAGGGGGCACCTAATGAAAAACTGTTTTTT
CASSQQGAPNEKLFF
>TRBJ2-5|TRBV4-3|NA|NA
TGCGCCAGCAGCCAAGGAGGGTTGGGAGAGACCCAGTACTTC
CASSQGGLGETQYF
>TRBJ1-4|TRBV5-1|TRBD1|NA
TGCGCCAGCAGCCCGCCGGGACAGGGCCTTGAAAAACTGTTTTTT
CASSPPGQGLEKLFF
>TRBJ1-2|TRBV30|NA|NA
TGTGCCTGGAGTGTAACGTATGGCTACACCTTC
CAWSVTYGYTF
>TRBJ1-1|TRBV7-2|NA|few
TGTGCCAGCAGCTGGGGTCGGGGGGCTTTCTTT
CASSWGRGAFF
>TRBJ1-1|TRBV5-1|NA|NA
TGCGCCAGCGGACTCGGACGGACAGCTCTGAACACTGAAGCTTTCTTT
CASGLGRTALNTEAFF
>TRBJ2-3|TRBV18|NA|NA
TGTGCCAGCTCACCACAGTTGGACTTTTGGGGTCAGGGGTCGACAGATACGCAGTATTTT
CASSPQLDFWGQGSTDTQYF
>TRBJ1-5|TRBV19|TRBD1|NA
TGTGCCAGTAACGGGGACAGGGGCTATAGCAATCAGCCCCAGCATTTT
CASNGDRGYSNQPQHF
>TRBJ2-1|TRBV6-5|TRBD2|NA
TGTGCCAGCAGTTATGTAGCGGGGGGCTACAATGAGCAGTTCTTC
CASSYVAGGYNEQFF